Listed below are T cell receptor beta chains from one sample, sequenced in a study of PD-L1 blockade in urothelial cancer. Profiled with immunoSEQ multiplex PCR; TCRdb holds only in-frame clones, not every one. The sample lists 35,000 to 50,000 clones; around four fifths were seen once. The specimen comprised PBMCs, sampled around atezolizumab (anti-PD-L1) treatment. The receptors come from a man aged 60 to 75 with urothelial cancer. The CDR3 runs from the conserved cysteine through the conserved F or W. D genes are given only for firm matches. Size values are once, few and many counts, or a class for expanded clones, and some rows have none.

TRBV6-1,.,.,TRBJ1-2,CASYSRQASNYGYTF,TGTGCCAGCTACTCCCGACAGGCCTCGAACTATGGCTACACCTTC
TRBV18,.,.,TRBJ2-5,CASSQRSWRQETQYF,TGTGCCAGCTCGCAGCGATCGTGGAGGCAAGAGACCCAGTACTTC
TRBV5-1,.,.,TRBJ2-2,CASSLPPGDAGELFF,TGCGCCAGCAGCTTGCCCCCAGGGGATGCCGGGGAGCTGTTTTTT
TRBV28,TRBD2,.,TRBJ2-1,CASSSFLTSGGKSYNEQFF,TGTGCCAGCAGTTCATTTCTGACTAGCGGGGGGAAGTCCTACAATGAGCAGTTCTTC
TRBV12-5,.,.,TRBJ2-6,CASGPNRDSGANVLTF,TGTGCTAGTGGCCCCAACCGGGACTCTGGGGCCAACGTCCTGACTTTC
TRBV7-6,.,.,TRBJ2-2,CASSLATENTGELFF,TGTGCCAGCAGCTTAGCAACAGAGAACACCGGGGAGCTGTTTTTT
TRBV7-2,.,.,TRBJ1-5,CASSPPGGSFSNQPQHF,TGTGCCAGCAGCCCCCCCGGGGGGTCCTTTAGCAATCAGCCCCAGCATTTT
TRBV5-4,.,.,TRBJ2-7,CASSLGRGPYEQYF,TGTGCCAGCAGCTTGGGGAGGGGGCCCTACGAGCAGTACTTC
TRBV28,TRBD1,.,TRBJ2-7,CASSPRDRPTYEQYF,TGTGCCAGCAGTCCCCGGGACAGGCCCACCTACGAGCAGTACTTC
TRBV11-1,TRBD2,.,TRBJ2-1,CASNPSGGSYNEQFF,TGTGCCAGCAACCCTAGCGGGGGGTCTTACAATGAGCAGTTCTTC
TRBV15,.,.,TRBJ2-7,CATSRQTGRRYEQYF,TGTGCCACCAGCAGACAGACAGGGAGGCGCTACGAGCAGTACTTC
TRBV9,.,.,TRBJ2-7,CASSVSQVSYEQYF,TGTGCCAGCAGCGTAAGCCAGGTCTCCTACGAGCAGTACTTC
TRBV5-4,.,few,TRBJ1-1,CASSLDMNTEAFF,TGTGCCAGCAGCTTGGATATGAACACTGAAGCTTTCTTT
TRBV4-1,.,once,TRBJ1-4,CASSQSYPGQREKLFF,TGCGCCAGCAGCCAATCCTACCCCGGACAGCGTGAAAAACTGTTTTTT
TRBV11-2,TRBD1,.,TRBJ1-3,CASSWDRGNTIYF,TGTGCCAGCAGCTGGGACAGGGGAAACACCATATATTTT
TRBV5-1,.,.,TRBJ2-7,CASSLEGDTYEQYF,TGCGCCAGCAGCTTGGAGGGGGACACCTACGAGCAGTACTTC
TRBV11-1,.,once,TRBJ2-5,CASSLFKGRGLKGETQYF,TGTGCCAGCAGCTTATTCAAAGGGCGGGGCTTAAAGGGAGAGACCCAGTACTTC
TRBV6-6,.,.,TRBJ1-1,CASVSSRAEAFF,TGTGCCAGCGTGTCATCGAGAGCTGAAGCTTTCTTT
TRBV2,TRBD1,.,TRBJ2-7,CASRKTTGVYEQYF,TGTGCCAGCAGGAAAACTACAGGGGTCTACGAGCAGTACTTC
TRBV4-1,.,.,TRBJ2-7,CASSQEGGQSYEQYF,TGCGCCAGCAGCCAAGAGGGGGGACAGTCCTACGAGCAGTACTTC
TRBV7-6,.,.,TRBJ1-1,CASSAQQGGGTEAFF,TGTGCCAGCAGCGCCCAACAGGGTGGGGGCACTGAAGCTTTCTTT
TRBV6-6,.,once,TRBJ1-1,CASSYSKGMNTEAFF,TGTGCCAGCAGTTATAGTAAGGGGATGAACACTGAAGCTTTCTTT
TRBV28,.,.,TRBJ2-7,CASKDSQYEQYF,TGTGCCAGCAAGGACAGCCAATACGAGCAGTACTTC
TRBV9,.,.,TRBJ1-6,CASSATGYNSPLHF,TGTGCCAGCAGTGCTACAGGGTATAATTCACCCCTCCACTTT
TRBV23-1,.,.,TRBJ2-4,CASSQSVKRSAKNIQYF,TGCGCCAGCAGTCAATCTGTTAAGCGTTCAGCCAAAAACATTCAGTACTTC
TRBV11-2,TRBD2,once,TRBJ2-7,CASSFGTSGAGEQYF,TGTGCCAGCAGCTTCGGGACTAGCGGTGCGGGGGAGCAGTACTTC
TRBV14,.,.,TRBJ1-5,CASSRGGNQPQHF,TGTGCCAGCAGCAGGGGTGGCAATCAGCCCCAGCATTTT
TRBV19,TRBD2,once,TRBJ2-1,CASSVQRGPYNEQFF,TGTGCCAGTAGTGTCCAGCGGGGTCCCTACAATGAGCAGTTCTTC
TRBV19,.,.,TRBJ1-5,CASRQPGFSNQPQHF,TGTGCCAGTAGACAGCCAGGATTTAGCAATCAGCCCCAGCATTTT
TRBV2,TRBD1,.,TRBJ1-4,CASSDPHAGGVTTNEKLFF,TGTGCCAGCAGTGACCCCCACGCAGGGGGCGTTACAACTAATGAAAAACTGTTTTTT
TRBV7-9,.,.,TRBJ2-7,CASSWPSGRGYEQYF,TGTGCCAGCAGCTGGCCCTCCGGACGGGGCTACGAGCAGTACTTC
TRBV6-5,TRBD2,once,TRBJ2-1,CASSYSRGDRDEQFF,TGTGCCAGCAGTTACTCGCGGGGGGATAGGGATGAGCAGTTCTTC
TRBV9,.,.,TRBJ2-2,CASSTTHRVSTGELFF,TGTGCCAGCAGCACCACCCACAGGGTTTCCACCGGGGAGCTGTTTTTT
TRBV27,.,few,TRBJ1-5,CASSLWGDNQPQHF,TGTGCCAGCAGTCTTTGGGGGGACAATCAGCCCCAGCATTTT
TRBV7-2,.,.,TRBJ2-5,CASSSGGRRNLQTQYF,TGTGCCAGCAGCTCCGGTGGCAGGAGGAACTTGCAGACCCAGTACTTC